This T cell receptor (beta chain) derives from a study of blood T cell repertoires in COVID-19. The overall study: The United States, Italy and Spain were the sources of the acute and convalescent COVID-19 samples. T cells, B-cell-depleted T cells, or PBMCs provided the cDNA or gDNA that served as material.

This CDR3 comprises 14 residues. In germline, CDR1 is MNHEY, CDR2 SVGAGI. The trim removed 6 bases at V and 4 bases at J, leaving 4 bases unmatched. Authors' analysis steps: Nucleated cell counts were estimated from reference gene primer amplification. Here immunoSEQ multiplex PCR was the method, and the copy in TCRdb shows in-frame clones only, minus some. V and J calls and clone size are as listed in that table; D and trimming were resolved from the DNA. The table includes about 97,000 clones, about 89% detected once. The sequencing sample was made of peripheral blood. This chain uses TRBV6-5 with TRBJ2-7; the match to TRBD2 covers 12 bases. The sequence was collected from a woman in her thirties with acute or convalescent COVID-19. CDR3 DNA sequence: TGTGCCAGCAGCCTTCTAGCGGGGGGGTACGAGCAGTACTTC. Amino acid sequence: CASSLLAGGYEQYF.